This TCR beta chain was recovered during a study of shared T cell receptors in the human thymus. Sequenced by immunoSEQ multiplex PCR; TCRdb stores in-frame clones only, minus some. The table includes over 450,000 clones, more than 75% detected once. The CDR3 has 16 amino acids. The V gene lost 0 bases and the J gene lost 3 bases, with 15 bases spanning the gap. Germline V CDR1 and CDR2: LNHNV, YYDKDF (reference sequence). A further study also used this sample, focusing on human thymus T cells.

The sample taken for sequencing was thymocytes. The receptor's source is a boy in the first two years of life with a congenital heart defect. This sequence joins TRBV15 and TRBJ2-7; D might be TRBD2 (6 bases). The CDR3 sequence is CATSRDSGVAFYEQYF. Written as DNA, the CDR3 is TGTGCCACCAGCAGAGATTCGGGGGTGGCCTTCTACGAGCAGTACTTC.